Below, one TCR beta chain is given with its context. These data belong to a study of blood T cell repertoires in COVID-19. Background on the study: Collection of acute and convalescent COVID-19 samples took place in the United States, Italy and Spain. The cDNA or gDNA used as material had been derived from T cells, B-cell-depleted T cells, or PBMCs.

Per the study methods: Reference gene primer amplification gave nucleated cell count estimates. Some clones are missing from TCRdb's copy, which holds only in-frame ones; the method was immunoSEQ multiplex PCR. That table supplies the V and J calls and clone size; D and trimming were determined from the DNA. This sample has roughly 280,000 clones, with about nine tenths found just once. CDR1 is LNHNV and CDR2 is YYDKDF in the germline V gene (reference sequence). The V end lost 0 bases, the J end lost 4 bases, and 21 bases lay between the germline ends. The CDR3 is made up of 18 amino acids. Input material: peripheral blood. The TCR was taken from a man aged 50 or older with acute or convalescent COVID-19. V gene TRBV15 combines with J gene TRBJ1-2; D is ambiguous. The CDR3 DNA sequence: TGTGCCACCAGCAGAGATGGAGAAGGGAGGTCTCTAGGCTATGGCTACACCTTC. Encoded protein: CATSRDGEGRSLGYGYTF.